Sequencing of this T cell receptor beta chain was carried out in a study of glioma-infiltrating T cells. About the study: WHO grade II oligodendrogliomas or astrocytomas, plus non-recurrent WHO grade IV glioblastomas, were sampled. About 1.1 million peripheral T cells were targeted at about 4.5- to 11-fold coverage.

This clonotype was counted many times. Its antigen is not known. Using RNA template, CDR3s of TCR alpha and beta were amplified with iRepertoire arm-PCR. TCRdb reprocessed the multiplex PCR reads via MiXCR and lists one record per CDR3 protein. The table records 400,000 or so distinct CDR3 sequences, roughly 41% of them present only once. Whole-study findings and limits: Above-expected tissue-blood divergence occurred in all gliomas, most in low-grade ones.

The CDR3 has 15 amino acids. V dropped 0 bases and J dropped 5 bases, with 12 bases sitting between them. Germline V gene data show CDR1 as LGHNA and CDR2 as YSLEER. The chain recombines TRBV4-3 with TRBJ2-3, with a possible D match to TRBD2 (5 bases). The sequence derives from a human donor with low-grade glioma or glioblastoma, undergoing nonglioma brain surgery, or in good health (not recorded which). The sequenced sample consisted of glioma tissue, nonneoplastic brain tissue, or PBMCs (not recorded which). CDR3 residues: CASSQDEGAGDTQYF. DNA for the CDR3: TGCGCCAGCAGCCAAGATGAAGGCGCGGGAGATACGCAGTATTTT.